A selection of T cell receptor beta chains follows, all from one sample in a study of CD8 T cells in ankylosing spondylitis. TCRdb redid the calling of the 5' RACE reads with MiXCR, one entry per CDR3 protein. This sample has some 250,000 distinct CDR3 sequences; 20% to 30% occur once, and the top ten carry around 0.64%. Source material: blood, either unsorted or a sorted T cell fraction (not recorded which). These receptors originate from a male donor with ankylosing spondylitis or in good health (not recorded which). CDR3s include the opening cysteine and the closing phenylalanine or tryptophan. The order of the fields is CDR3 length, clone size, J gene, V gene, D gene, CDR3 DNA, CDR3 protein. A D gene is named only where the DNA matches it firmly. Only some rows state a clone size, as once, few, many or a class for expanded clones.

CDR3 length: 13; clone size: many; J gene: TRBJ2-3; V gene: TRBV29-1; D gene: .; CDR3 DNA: TGCAGCGTTGAAGGACAGCTGGGAGATACGCAGTATTTT; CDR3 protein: CSVEGQLGDTQYF
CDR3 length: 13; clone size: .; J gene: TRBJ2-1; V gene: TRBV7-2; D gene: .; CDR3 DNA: TGTGCCAGCAGCTCCCGTAGCGACAATGAGCAGTTCTTC; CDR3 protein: CASSSRSDNEQFF
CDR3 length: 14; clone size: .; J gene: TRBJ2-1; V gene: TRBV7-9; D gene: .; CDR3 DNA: TGTGCCAGCAGCTTAGAGGCGGACAGCAATGAGCAGTTCTTC; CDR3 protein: CASSLEADSNEQFF
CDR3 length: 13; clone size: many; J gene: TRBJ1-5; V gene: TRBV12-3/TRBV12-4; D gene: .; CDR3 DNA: TGTGCCAGCAGTTTCGGGGTGGGTACGCCCCAGCATTTT; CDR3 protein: CASSFGVGTPQHF
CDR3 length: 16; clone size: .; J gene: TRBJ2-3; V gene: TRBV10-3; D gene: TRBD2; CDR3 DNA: TGTGCCATCAGTGGGGTACAGCGGGGCCGAAGAGGGACGCAGTATTTT; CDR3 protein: CAISGVQRGRRGTQYF
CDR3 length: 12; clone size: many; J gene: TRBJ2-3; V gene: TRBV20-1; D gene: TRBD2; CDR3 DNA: TGCGGAATCGGGGGGGCCACAGATACGCAGTATTTT; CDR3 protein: CGIGGATDTQYF
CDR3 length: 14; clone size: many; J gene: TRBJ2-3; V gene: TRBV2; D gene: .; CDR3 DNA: TGTGCCAGCAGTGAGCGGTGGCGCACAGATACGCAGTATTTT; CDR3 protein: CASSERWRTDTQYF
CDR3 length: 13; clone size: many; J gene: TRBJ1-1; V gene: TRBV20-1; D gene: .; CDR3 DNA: TGCAGTGCCCCTACAAGTAAGAACACTGAAGCTTTCTTT; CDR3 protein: CSAPTSKNTEAFF
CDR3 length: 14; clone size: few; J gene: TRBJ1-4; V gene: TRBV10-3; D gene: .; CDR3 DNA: TGTGCCATCGGCACGGACGGAGGAAATGAAAAACTGTTTTTT; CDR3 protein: CAIGTDGGNEKLFF
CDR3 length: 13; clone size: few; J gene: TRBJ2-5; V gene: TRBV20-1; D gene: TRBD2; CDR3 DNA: TGCAGTGCTGCTAGCGGGGGCGAAGAGACCCAGTACTTC; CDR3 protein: CSAASGGEETQYF
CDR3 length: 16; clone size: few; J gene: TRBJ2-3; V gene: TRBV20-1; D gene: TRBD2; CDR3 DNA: TGCAGTGCTGGTAGCGGGGCGGCCTCCCGCACAGATACGCAGTATTTT; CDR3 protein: CSAGSGAASRTDTQYF
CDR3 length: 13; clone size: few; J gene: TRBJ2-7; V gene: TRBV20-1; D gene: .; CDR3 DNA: TGCAGTGCTAGAATGGGCAGACTATACGAGCAGTACTTC; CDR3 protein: CSARMGRLYEQYF
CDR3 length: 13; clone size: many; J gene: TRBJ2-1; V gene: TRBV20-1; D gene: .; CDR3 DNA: TGCAGTGCTGTGGAAAGTCCGGGCGATGAGCAGTTCTTC; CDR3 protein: CSAVESPGDEQFF
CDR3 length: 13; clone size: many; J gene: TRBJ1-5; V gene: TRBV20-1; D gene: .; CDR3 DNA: TGCAGTGCTGCCACAGGGAGCAATCAGCCCCAGCATTTT; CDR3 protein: CSAATGSNQPQHF
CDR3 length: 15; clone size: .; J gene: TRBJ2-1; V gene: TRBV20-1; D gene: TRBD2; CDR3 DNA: TGCAGTGCAGGACTAGCGGGGGCAAGGGGGAATGAGCAGTTCTTC; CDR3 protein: CSAGLAGARGNEQFF
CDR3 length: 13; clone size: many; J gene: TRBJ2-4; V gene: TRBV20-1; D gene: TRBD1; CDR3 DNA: TGCAGTGCTAGAAAGGGGACAGCAAACATTCAGTACTTC; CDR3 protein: CSARKGTANIQYF
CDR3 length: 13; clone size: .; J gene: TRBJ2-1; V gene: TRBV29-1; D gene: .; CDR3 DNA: TGCAGCGTTGAGGGACGGGCTGGGGATGAGCAGTTCTTC; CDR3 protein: CSVEGRAGDEQFF
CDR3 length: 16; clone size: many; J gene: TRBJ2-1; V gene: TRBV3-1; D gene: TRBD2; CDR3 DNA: TGTGCCAGCAGCCGAACTTTAGCGGGAGGGGGCAATGAGCAGTTCTTC; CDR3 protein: CASSRTLAGGGNEQFF
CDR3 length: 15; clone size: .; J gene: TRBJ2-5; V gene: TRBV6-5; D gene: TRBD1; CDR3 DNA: TGTGCCAGCAGTTCCACGGACAGGGGTCTGGAGACCCAGTACTTC; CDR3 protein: CASSSTDRGLETQYF
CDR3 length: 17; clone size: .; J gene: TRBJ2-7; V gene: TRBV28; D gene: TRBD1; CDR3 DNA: TGTGCCAGCAGCTACGCCCTCGGACAGGCGACCTCCTACGAGCAGTACTTC; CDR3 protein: CASSYALGQATSYEQYF
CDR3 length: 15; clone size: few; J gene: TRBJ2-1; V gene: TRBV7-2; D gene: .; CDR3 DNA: TGTGCCAGCAGCCCTGCCGGGAGCTCCTACAATGAGCAGTTCTTC; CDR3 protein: CASSPAGSSYNEQFF
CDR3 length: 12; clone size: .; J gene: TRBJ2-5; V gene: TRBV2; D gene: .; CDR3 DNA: TGTGCCAGCAGTGAAGCGGGGTGGACCCAGTACTTC; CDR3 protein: CASSEAGWTQYF
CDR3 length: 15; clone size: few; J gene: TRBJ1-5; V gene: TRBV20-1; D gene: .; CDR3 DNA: TGCAGTGCTAGTTTTATGGGGTCTTCTAATCAGCCCCAGCATTTT; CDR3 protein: CSASFMGSSNQPQHF
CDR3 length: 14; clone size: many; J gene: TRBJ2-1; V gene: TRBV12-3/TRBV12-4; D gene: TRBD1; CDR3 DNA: TGTGCCAGCAGTAGGACAGGGGGCACTTGGGAGCAGTTCTTC; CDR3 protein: CASSRTGGTWEQFF
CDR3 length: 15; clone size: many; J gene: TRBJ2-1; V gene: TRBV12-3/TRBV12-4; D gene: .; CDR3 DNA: TGTGCCAGCAGCCCCACAGGCGACTCCTACAATGAGCAGTTCTTC; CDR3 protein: CASSPTGDSYNEQFF
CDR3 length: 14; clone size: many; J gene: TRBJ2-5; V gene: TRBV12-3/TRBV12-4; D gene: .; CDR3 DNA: TGTGCCAGCAGTCGGTGGACCGCTCAAGAGACCCAGTACTTC; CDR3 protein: CASSRWTAQETQYF
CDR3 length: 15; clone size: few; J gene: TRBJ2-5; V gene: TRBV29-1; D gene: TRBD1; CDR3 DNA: TGCAGCGTTGAGCAAGGGGGCTTCCGCCAAGAGACCCAGTACTTC; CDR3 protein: CSVEQGGFRQETQYF
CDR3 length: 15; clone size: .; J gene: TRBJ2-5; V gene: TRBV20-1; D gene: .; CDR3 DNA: TGCAGTGCGGGCCGTGGGGGAAGCGGATCGGAGACCCAGTACTTC; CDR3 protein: CSAGRGGSGSETQYF
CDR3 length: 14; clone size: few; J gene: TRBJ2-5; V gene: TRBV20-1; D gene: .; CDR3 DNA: TGCAGTGCTAGAGATGGGGGGTATTACGAGACCCAGTACTTC; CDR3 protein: CSARDGGYYETQYF
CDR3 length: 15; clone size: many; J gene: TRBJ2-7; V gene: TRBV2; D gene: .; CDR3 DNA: TGTGCCAGCAGTGAAGCGCACCCTCACCCAACTGTGCAGTACTTC; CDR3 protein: CASSEAHPHPTVQYF
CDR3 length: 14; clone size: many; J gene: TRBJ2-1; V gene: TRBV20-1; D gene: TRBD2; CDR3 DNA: TGCAGTGCCAGAACTAGCGGGGGGGGCACGGGGCAGTTCTTC; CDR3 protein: CSARTSGGGTGQFF
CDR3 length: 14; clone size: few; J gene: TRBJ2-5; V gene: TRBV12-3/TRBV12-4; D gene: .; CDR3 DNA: TGTGCCAGCCTACCGGGACTTAATGGAGAGACCCAGTACTTC; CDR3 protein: CASLPGLNGETQYF
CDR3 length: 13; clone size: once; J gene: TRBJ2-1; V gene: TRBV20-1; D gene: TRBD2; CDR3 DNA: TGCAGTGCTGGGCCAGCGGGGGTGAATGAGCAGTTCTTC; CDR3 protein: CSAGPAGVNEQFF
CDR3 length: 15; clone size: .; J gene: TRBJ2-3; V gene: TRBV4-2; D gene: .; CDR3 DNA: TGTGCCAGCAGCCAAGATCTAGTTTTCACAGATACGCAGTATTTT; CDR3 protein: CASSQDLVFTDTQYF
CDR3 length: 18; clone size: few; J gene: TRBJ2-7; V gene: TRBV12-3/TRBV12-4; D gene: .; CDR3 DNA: TGTACCAGCAGTTTATCGGGCAGGTTGATTGGTGGGTCCTACGAGCAGTACTTC; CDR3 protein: CTSSLSGRLIGGSYEQYF
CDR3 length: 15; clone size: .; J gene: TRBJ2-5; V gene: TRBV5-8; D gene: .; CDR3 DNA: TGTGCCAGCAGCACGGGACTCCCGGGGGGCGAGACCCAGTACTTC; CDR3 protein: CASSTGLPGGETQYF
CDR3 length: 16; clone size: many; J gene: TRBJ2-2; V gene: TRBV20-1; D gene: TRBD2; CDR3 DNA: TGCAGTGCTAGGTCAAAAGGACTAGTCAGCACCGGGGAGCTGTTTTTT; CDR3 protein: CSARSKGLVSTGELFF
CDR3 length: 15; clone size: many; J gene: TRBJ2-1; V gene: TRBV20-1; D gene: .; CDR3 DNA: TGCAGTGCTAGGGGCCACCTGGCTATCTACAATGAGCAGTTCTTC; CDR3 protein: CSARGHLAIYNEQFF
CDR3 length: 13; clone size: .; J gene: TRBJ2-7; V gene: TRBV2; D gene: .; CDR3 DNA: TGTGCCAGCGGCGGGACATTTACCTACGAGCAGTACTTC; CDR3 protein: CASGGTFTYEQYF
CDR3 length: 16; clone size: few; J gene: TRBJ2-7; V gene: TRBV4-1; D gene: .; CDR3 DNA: TGCGCCAGCAGCCAAGGAGGTGGCAGGGCGATTTACGAGCAGTACTTC; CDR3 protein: CASSQGGGRAIYEQYF
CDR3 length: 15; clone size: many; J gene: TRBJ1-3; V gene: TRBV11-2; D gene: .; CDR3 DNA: TGTGCCAGCAGCTCTAAACAGGGTTTTGGAAACACCATATATTTT; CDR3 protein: CASSSKQGFGNTIYF
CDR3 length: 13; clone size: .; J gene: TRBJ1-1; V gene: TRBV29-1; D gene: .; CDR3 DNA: TGCAGCGTTGATAAGGCGTTGGACACTGAAGCTTTCTTT; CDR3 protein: CSVDKALDTEAFF
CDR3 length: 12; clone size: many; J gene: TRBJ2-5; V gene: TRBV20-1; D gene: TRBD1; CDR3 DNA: TGCAGTGCCGGACAGGGAAAAGAGACCCAGTACTTC; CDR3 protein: CSAGQGKETQYF
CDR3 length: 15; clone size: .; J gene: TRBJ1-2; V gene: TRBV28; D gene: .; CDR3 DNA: TGTGCCAGCAGTTTATTGGCCCCGGGCGACTATGGCTACACCTTC; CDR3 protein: CASSLLAPGDYGYTF
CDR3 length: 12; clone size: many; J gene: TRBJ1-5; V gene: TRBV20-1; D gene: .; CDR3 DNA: TGCAGTGCTATCAATAGCAATCAGCCCCAGCATTTT; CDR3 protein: CSAINSNQPQHF
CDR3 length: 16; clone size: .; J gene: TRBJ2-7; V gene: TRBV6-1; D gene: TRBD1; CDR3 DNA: TGTGCCAGCTGGGGGATTCAGGGGGCGCTTCCTTACGAGCAGTACTTC; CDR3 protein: CASWGIQGALPYEQYF
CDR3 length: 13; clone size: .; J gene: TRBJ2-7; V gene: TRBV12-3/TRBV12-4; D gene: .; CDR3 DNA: TGTGCCAGCAGTTCGGGCGATTCCTACGAGCAGTACTTC; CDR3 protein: CASSSGDSYEQYF
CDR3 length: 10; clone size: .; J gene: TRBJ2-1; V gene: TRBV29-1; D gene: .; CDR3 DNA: TGCAGCGTTATAGCTTATGAGCAGTTCTTC; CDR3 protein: CSVIAYEQFF
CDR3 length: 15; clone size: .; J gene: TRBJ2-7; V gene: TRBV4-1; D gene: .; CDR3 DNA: TGCGCCAGCAGCCAAGTAATACGGGCGGGTGACGAGCAGTACTTC; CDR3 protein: CASSQVIRAGDEQYF